This is a list of T cell receptor beta chains from one sample in a study of CD8 T cells in ankylosing spondylitis. TCRdb fed the 5' RACE reads into MiXCR, producing one record per CDR3 protein. In the table there are some 39,000 distinct CDR3 sequences, roughly 12% of which are singletons. Sequencing used synovial fluid, either unsorted or a sorted T cell fraction (not recorded which). These receptors originate from a male donor with ankylosing spondylitis. Both conserved end residues are part of each CDR3. Each record gives: D gene, clone size, V gene, J gene, CDR3 DNA, CDR3 protein. The D gene is left open where the match is weak. Some rows mark clone size as missing; the rest say once, few, many or name a class of expanded clone.

TRBD2	few	TRBV7-6	TRBJ2-1	TGTGCCAGCAGCCATGAGGTCGCGGGAGTTTCCTACAATGAGCAGTTCTTC	CASSHEVAGVSYNEQFF
.	.	TRBV28	TRBJ2-5	TGTGCCAGCAGTTTATGGAGTCCGCCTAGCGAAGAGACCCAGTACTTC	CASSLWSPPSEETQYF
.	many	TRBV7-3	TRBJ2-1	TGTGCCAGCAGCCCACAGCCGGGACAACCCGGCAATGAGCAGTTCTTC	CASSPQPGQPGNEQFF
.	many	TRBV15	TRBJ2-3	TGTGCCACCAGCAGAAGAGACAGGTGGAAGACAGATACGCAGTATTTT	CATSRRDRWKTDTQYF
TRBD1	few	TRBV12-3/TRBV12-4	TRBJ2-3	TGTGCCAGCAGTTTAGAACTGGGGACAGAATCTTCATCGATGGATACGCAGTATTTT	CASSLELGTESSSMDTQYF
.	.	TRBV20-1	TRBJ2-6	TGCAGTGCCTCCGGGACTTTGATCTCTGGGGCCAACGTCCTGACTTTC	CSASGTLISGANVLTF
.	few	TRBV5-1	TRBJ2-7	TGCGCCAGCGCATGGAGACTCAACAAGTACTTC	CASAWRLNKYF
.	few	TRBV20-1	TRBJ2-7	TGCAGTGGAGGAGGATCCTACGAGCAGTACTTC	CSGGGSYEQYF
.	.	TRBV25-1	TRBJ2-5	TGTGCCAGCAGCCCCCGCTACGAGGTTAGGGAGACCCAGTACTTC	CASSPRYEVRETQYF
.	few	TRBV20-1	TRBJ1-2	TGCAGTGCAAGACAACCGGACAGCTCCTATGGCTACACCTTC	CSARQPDSSYGYTF
.	few	TRBV29-1	TRBJ1-2	TGCAGCGTTGTCCCCACGACTTGGGGAGGCTACACCTTC	CSVVPTTWGGYTF
.	many	TRBV20-1	TRBJ2-3	TGCAGTGCTAGAGATCTCCAGGAAATCACAGATACGCAGTATTTT	CSARDLQEITDTQYF
.	.	TRBV4-1	TRBJ2-1	TGCGCCAGCAGCCGAGGACTCGGGCAGTTCTTC	CASSRGLGQFF
.	.	TRBV12-3/TRBV12-4	TRBJ2-7	TGTGCCAGCAAGTTGGAGAGCTCCTACGAGCAGTACTTC	CASKLESSYEQYF
.	few	TRBV28	TRBJ1-1	TGTGCCAGCAGTCCCGGGACATCAAGTGCTGAAGCTTTCTTT	CASSPGTSSAEAFF
TRBD1	many	TRBV6-1	TRBJ1-2	TGTGCCAGCAGTGAGTGGGACAGATATGGCTACACCTTC	CASSEWDRYGYTF
.	few	TRBV4-3	TRBJ2-2	TGCGCCAGCAGCCAAGATCTGCCAGGGGGGTTCACCGGGGAGCTGTTTTTT	CASSQDLPGGFTGELFF
TRBD1	many	TRBV20-1	TRBJ2-2	TGCAGTGCTCGGGGTTGGACAGGGGGTGACACCGGGGAGCTGTTTTTT	CSARGWTGGDTGELFF
.	.	TRBV5-1	TRBJ1-1	TGCGCCAGCAGCGAAGAGACAGGCCGGTTGAACACTGAAGCTTTCTTT	CASSEETGRLNTEAFF
TRBD1	.	TRBV4-3	TRBJ2-7	TGCGCCAGCAGCCAAGATCGGGGACAGCTTACCTACGAGCAGTACTTC	CASSQDRGQLTYEQYF
.	.	TRBV5-4	TRBJ2-2	TGTGCCAGCAGCTCAAGCAGCAGGGCCGACACCGGGGAGCTGTTTTTT	CASSSSSRADTGELFF
.	few	TRBV20-1	TRBJ2-7	TGCAGTGCTAGAGGAACTGCGGACCACGAGCAGTACTTC	CSARGTADHEQYF
TRBD1	.	TRBV27	TRBJ2-1	TGTGCCAGCAGACGACAGGGGCGCCCAAACAATGAGCAGTTCTTC	CASRRQGRPNNEQFF
TRBD2	many	TRBV28	TRBJ2-7	TGTGCCAGCAGTTCCCGACGACTAGCGGACTCCTACGAGCAGTACTTC	CASSSRRLADSYEQYF